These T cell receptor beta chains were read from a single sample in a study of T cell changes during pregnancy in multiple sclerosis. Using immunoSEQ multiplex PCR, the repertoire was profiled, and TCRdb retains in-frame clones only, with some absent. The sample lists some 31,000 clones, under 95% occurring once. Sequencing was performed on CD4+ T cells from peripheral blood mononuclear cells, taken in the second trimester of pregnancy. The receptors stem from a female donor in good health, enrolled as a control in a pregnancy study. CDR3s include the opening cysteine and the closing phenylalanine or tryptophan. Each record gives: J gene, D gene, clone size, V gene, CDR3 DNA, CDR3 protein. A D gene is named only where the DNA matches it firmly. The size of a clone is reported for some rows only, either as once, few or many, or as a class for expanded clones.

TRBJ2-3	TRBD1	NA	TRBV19	TGTGCCAGTAGTAGGGACAGGGCCCCAGATACGCAGTATTTT	CASSRDRAPDTQYF
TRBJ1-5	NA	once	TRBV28	TGTGCCAGCACCTTTGGCTTGCAGCCCCAGCATTTT	CASTFGLQPQHF
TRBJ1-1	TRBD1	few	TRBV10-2	TGCGCCAGCAGACGCCTCCAGGGGGCGGCTTTCTTT	CASRRLQGAAFF
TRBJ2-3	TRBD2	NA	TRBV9	TGTGCCAGCAGCGGTGACCCGCGGGGGAGCACAGATACGCAGTATTTT	CASSGDPRGSTDTQYF
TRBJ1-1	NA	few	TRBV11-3	TGTGCCAGCAGCTCGACAGGTTACACTGAAGCTTTCTTT	CASSSTGYTEAFF
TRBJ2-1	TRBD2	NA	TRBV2	TGTGCCAGCAGTGCCACTAGCGGGAGTTTCCGTGAGCAGTTCTTC	CASSATSGSFREQFF
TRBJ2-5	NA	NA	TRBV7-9	TGTGCCAGCAGCTTAGGGCAGAAACACCAAGAGACCCAGTACTTC	CASSLGQKHQETQYF
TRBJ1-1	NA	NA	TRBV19	TGTGCCAGTAGTATAGACGGAGGGCAAGCTTTCTTT	CASSIDGGQAFF
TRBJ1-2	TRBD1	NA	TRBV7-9	TGTGCCAGCAGCTTAGAGCAGGGGGCCTATGGCTACACCTTC	CASSLEQGAYGYTF
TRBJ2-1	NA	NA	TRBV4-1	TGCGCCAGCAGCCAAGATCCGATAGGGGCGTACAATGAGCAGTTCTTC	CASSQDPIGAYNEQFF
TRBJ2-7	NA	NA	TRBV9	TGTGCCAGCAGCGTGTCCAGATCCTCCAGCGAGCAGTACTTC	CASSVSRSSSEQYF
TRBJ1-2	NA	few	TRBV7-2	TGTGCCAGCAGCCCGGGGATGTCACTCTATGGCTACACCTTC	CASSPGMSLYGYTF
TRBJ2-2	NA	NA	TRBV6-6	TGTGCCAGCAGTCCGTTGGGGGGGCCGCTCACCGGGGAGCTGTTTTTT	CASSPLGGPLTGELFF
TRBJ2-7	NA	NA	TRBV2	TGTGCCAGCAGTCCCCGGGGCAGGGGAGAGGGGGAGCAGTACTTC	CASSPRGRGEGEQYF
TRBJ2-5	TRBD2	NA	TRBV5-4	TGTGCCAGCAGCTTTAGACGGGAGGGCCGGGAGACCCAGTACTTC	CASSFRREGRETQYF
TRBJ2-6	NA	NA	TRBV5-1	TGCGCCAGCAGCTTGGGAGGGTCCGGGGCCAACGTCCTGACTTTC	CASSLGGSGANVLTF
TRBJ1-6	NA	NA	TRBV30	TGTGCCTGGAGTCCCCCGTCCTCACCCCTCCACTTT	CAWSPPSSPLHF
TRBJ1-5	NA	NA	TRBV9	TGTGCCAGCAGCGGCGGAGCCCCGAATACCAATCAGCCCCAGCATTTT	CASSGGAPNTNQPQHF
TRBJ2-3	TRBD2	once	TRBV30	TGTGCCTGGAGTGTACCCTCTGGCGGGAGGGCGGATACGCAGTATTTT	CAWSVPSGGRADTQYF
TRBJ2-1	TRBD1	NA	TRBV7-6	TGTGCCAGCAGTTTGGGGACAGACCTCTACAATGAGCAGTTCTTC	CASSLGTDLYNEQFF
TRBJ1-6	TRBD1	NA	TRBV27	TGTGCCACCTCTAGGACAGGGGGCGCATTTTTGGATTCACCCCTCCACTTT	CATSRTGGAFLDSPLHF
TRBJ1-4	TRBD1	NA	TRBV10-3	TGTGCCATCAGTGAGGACAGGGCCGAAAAACTGTTTTTT	CAISEDRAEKLFF
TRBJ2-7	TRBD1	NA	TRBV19	TGTGCCAGTAGTATAGGGGCAGGGGGCTACTCCGAGCAGTACTTC	CASSIGAGGYSEQYF
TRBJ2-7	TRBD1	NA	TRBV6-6	TGTGCCAGCAGTAGGACAGGGTGGGAGGACGAGCAGTACTTC	CASSRTGWEDEQYF
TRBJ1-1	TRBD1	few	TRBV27	TGTGCCAGCAGCCAGACAGGGCGGAGGGCTGAAGCTTTCTTT	CASSQTGRRAEAFF
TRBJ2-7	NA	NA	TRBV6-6	TGTGCCAGCAGTTCCCTAACTAGCAGGTACGAGCAGTACTTC	CASSSLTSRYEQYF
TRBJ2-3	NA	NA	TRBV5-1	TGCGCCAGCAGCCCCATTAGCACAGATACGCAGTATTTT	CASSPISTDTQYF
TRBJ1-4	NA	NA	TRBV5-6	TGTGCCAGCAGCTTCGGGGAAAAACTGTTTTTT	CASSFGEKLFF
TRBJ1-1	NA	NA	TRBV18	TGTGCCAGCTCACCAGGGGGGAGTTGGAACACTGAAGCTTTCTTT	CASSPGGSWNTEAFF
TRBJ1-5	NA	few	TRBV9	TGTGCCAGCAGCGTAGACTACAGGCCGAATCAGCCCCAGCATTTT	CASSVDYRPNQPQHF
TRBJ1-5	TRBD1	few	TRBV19	TGTGCCAGTAGGCAGCGACAGGGGGCTAATCAGCCCCAGCATTTT	CASRQRQGANQPQHF
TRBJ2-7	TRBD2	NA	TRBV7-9	TGTGCCAGCAGTCCCGGGCTAGCGGGGGAGCAGTACTTC	CASSPGLAGEQYF
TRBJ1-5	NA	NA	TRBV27	TGTGCCAGCAGTCCTCAGAATAGCAATCAGCCCCAGCATTTT	CASSPQNSNQPQHF
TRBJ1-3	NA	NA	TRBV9	TGTGCCAGCAGCGTAGCGACAACTGGAAACACCATATATTTT	CASSVATTGNTIYF
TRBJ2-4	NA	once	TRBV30	TGTGCCTGGAGACAGGGGATGGAGGGAAACATTCAGTACTTC	CAWRQGMEGNIQYF
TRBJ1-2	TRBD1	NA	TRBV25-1	TGTGCCAGCAGTGAAGGAGGAGTAGGGGGCGACTATGGCTACACCTTC	CASSEGGVGGDYGYTF
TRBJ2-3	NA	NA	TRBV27	TGTGCCAGCAGTTTACGACTCACAGATACGCAGTATTTT	CASSLRLTDTQYF
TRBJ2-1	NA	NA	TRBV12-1	TGTGCCAGCAGCTTTGCCCTGGAACCGGGACAGGGGCCTTACAATGAGCAGTTCTTC	CASSFALEPGQGPYNEQFF
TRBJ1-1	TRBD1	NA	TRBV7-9	TGTGCCAGCAGCCACGGACAGGGGGCCTTAGCTTTCTTT	CASSHGQGALAFF
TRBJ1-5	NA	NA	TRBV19	TGTGCCAGTGGTATGTTCGGGGTTAGCGCGCAGCCCCAGCATTTT	CASGMFGVSAQPQHF
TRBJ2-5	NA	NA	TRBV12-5	TGTGCTAGTGCCCCGGGGAGATTGCAAGAGACCCAGTACTTC	CASAPGRLQETQYF
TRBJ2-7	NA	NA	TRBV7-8	TGTGCCAGCAGCTTGAGGACAGTACAGTCCTCCTACGAGCAGTACTTC	CASSLRTVQSSYEQYF
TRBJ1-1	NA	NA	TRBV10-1	TGCGCCAGCAGTGGAGGGAACACTGAAGCTTTCTTT	CASSGGNTEAFF
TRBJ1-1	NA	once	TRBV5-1	TGCGCCAGCGGATATTCAGGGGCTGAAGCTTTCTTT	CASGYSGAEAFF
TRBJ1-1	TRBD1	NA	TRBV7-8	TGTGCCAGCAGCTCCGGGACAGCTGAAGCTTTCTTT	CASSSGTAEAFF
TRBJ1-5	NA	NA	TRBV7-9	TGTGCCAGCAGCCCATCAGGGAATCAGCCCCAGCATTTT	CASSPSGNQPQHF
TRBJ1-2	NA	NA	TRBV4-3	TGCGCCAGCAGCCAAGGTACAGAGGGTAGCTATGGCTACACCTTC	CASSQGTEGSYGYTF
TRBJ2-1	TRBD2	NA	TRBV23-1	TGCGCCAGCAGTCAATATTCGGGGGGTGAGCAGTTCTTC	CASSQYSGGEQFF
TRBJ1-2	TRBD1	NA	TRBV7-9	TGTGCCAGCAGCTTATGGGCAGGGGGCCAATCAAAAAACTATGGCTACACCTTC	CASSLWAGGQSKNYGYTF
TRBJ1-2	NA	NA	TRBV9	TGTGCCAGCAGCGCAGGCGAGAGGGGGAACTATGGCTACACCTTC	CASSAGERGNYGYTF
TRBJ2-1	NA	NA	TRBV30	TGTGCCTGGAGTGTACGTGCAAGGGGGGAGCAGTTCTTC	CAWSVRARGEQFF
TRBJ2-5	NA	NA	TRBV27	TGTGCCAGCAGTTTCCTAGCGGACAGGACCCAGTACTTC	CASSFLADRTQYF
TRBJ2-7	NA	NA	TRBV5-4	TGTGCCAGCAGCTTGGCGGGAGCCCCCTACGAGCAGTACTTC	CASSLAGAPYEQYF
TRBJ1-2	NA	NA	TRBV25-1	TGTGCCAGCAGTCCCACCGGACAGTACGGCTACACCTTC	CASSPTGQYGYTF
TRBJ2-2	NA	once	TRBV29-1	TGCAGCGTTGAAACAGGCACGAACACCGGGGAGCTGTTTTTT	CSVETGTNTGELFF
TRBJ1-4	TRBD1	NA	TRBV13	TGTGCCAGCAGCTTTAGGGGACAGGGCGGTGAAAAACTGTTTTTT	CASSFRGQGGEKLFF
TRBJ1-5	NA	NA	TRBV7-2	TGTGCCAGCAGCGTTCAGCGATATCAGCCCCAGCATTTT	CASSVQRYQPQHF
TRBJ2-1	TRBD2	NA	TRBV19	TGTGCCAGTAGCGGGACGACTAGCGGGAGCTACAATGAGCAGTTCTTC	CASSGTTSGSYNEQFF
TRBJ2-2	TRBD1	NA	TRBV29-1	TGCAGCGTAACAAGGACAGGCGGGACCGGGGAGCTGTTTTTT	CSVTRTGGTGELFF
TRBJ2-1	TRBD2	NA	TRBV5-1	TGCGCCAGCAGCTTGTCTGGCGGGAGTTCCTACAATGAGCAGTTCTTC	CASSLSGGSSYNEQFF